This passage covers 21 T cell receptor beta chains from one sample sequenced in a study of control samples from healthy donors and cancer patients. Data came from immunoSEQ multiplex PCR; TCRdb stores just in-frame clones and leaves some out. The sample shows roughly 98,000 clones, almost 85% of them seen only once. Sequencing used blood. The source of these receptors is a woman aged 55-75 years in good health.

This chain's CDR3 is CASSLGTGTGELFF. The CDR3 DNA reads TGTGCCAGCAGCTTAGGAACAGGGACCGGGGAGCTGTTTTTT. This chain joins TRBV11-3 and TRBJ2-2; D perhaps matches TRBD1 (6 bases). V was clipped by 1 base and J by 5 bases, with 8 bases between them. CDR3 length equals 14 residues. From germline, CDR1 is SGHNT and CDR2 YENEEA.

The chain carries TRBV28 and TRBJ1-5; TRBD1 aligns across 9 bases. Germline V gene data show CDR1 as MDHEN and CDR2 as SYDVKM. The CDR3 is made up of 14 amino acids. The junction had 5 bases not matched to a gene; V was cut back by 5 bases and J by 6 bases. Written as DNA, the CDR3 is TGTGCCAGCAGTACAGGGGGCGCGGGTCAGCCCCAGCATTTT. Its protein product is CASSTGGAGQPQHF. The whole variable domain, remainder taken from reference TRBV28 and TRBJ1-5, is DVKVTQSSRYLVKRTGEKVFLECVQDMDHENMFWYRQDPGLGLRLIYFSYDVKMKEKGDIPEGYSVSREKKERFSLILESASTNQTSMYLCASSTGGAGQPQHFGDGTRLSIL.

The chain couples TRBV4-3 to TRBJ2-3, with 10 bases that match TRBD2. This CDR3 region has 18 residues. V shed 4 bases, J shed 3 bases, and the junction held 13 bases outside the gene matches. Germline CDR1 is LGHNA and CDR2 is YSLEER. CDR3 loop: CASSPWAYLAGVTDTQYF. CDR3 DNA: TGCGCCAGCAGCCCGTGGGCGTACCTAGCGGGGGTAACAGATACGCAGTATTTT.

This clone turned up a few times. The rearrangement joins TRBV4-1 to TRBJ2-1; D tentatively fits TRBD1 or TRBD2 (7 bases each). This CDR3 has 17 residues. The V gene's germline CDR1 is MGHRA and CDR2 YSYEKL. V was pared by 0 bases and J by 5 bases, with 17 bases between. CDR3 nucleotide sequence: TGCGCCAGCAGCCAAGATCAGGGGGGACTATATGACAATGAGCAGTTCTTC. Amino acid sequence: CASSQDQGGLYDNEQFF.

The chain joins TRBV12-3 or TRBV12-4 to TRBJ1-2; D is undetermined. V dropped 0 bases and J dropped 8 bases, with 10 bases sitting between them. The CDR3 is 13 residues long. The CDR3 sequence: CASSLARSRGYTF. The CDR3 region has the DNA TGTGCCAGCAGTTTAGCTCGGTCGCGGGGCTACACCTTC.

The V gene is TRBV6-1, the J gene TRBJ2-5; 12 bases are shared with TRBD2. The length of the CDR3 is 15 residues. V gave up 2 bases and J gave up 2 bases; unmatched junction bases: 0. The germline CDR1 and CDR2 sequences are MNHNS and SASEGT. The CDR3 nucleotides read TGTGCCAGCAGTGAACTAGCGGGGGGGCAAGAGACCCAGTACTTC. Translating it yields CASSELAGGQETQYF.

The J gene is TRBJ2-6, the V gene TRBV10-3, with D possibly being TRBD2 (6 bases). The CDR3 consists of 15 residues. V lost 10 bases and J lost 4, with 17 bases in between. Germline CDR1 reads ENHRY; CDR2 reads SYGVKD. CDR3 loop: CATGGGEDGANVLTF. CDR3 sequence (DNA): TGTGCCACCGGGGGTGGGGAGGACGGGGCCAACGTCCTGACTTTC.

This clone has only a few counts. V usage is TRBV7-2 and J usage is TRBJ2-5, with D perhaps given as TRBD1 or TRBD2 (5 bases each). The ends were cut back, 5 bases at V and 0 bases at J, with 19 bases in the middle. Germline CDR1 SGHTA, CDR2 FQGNSA. This CDR3 contains 17 residues. The chain's CDR3 is CASSHILGEGNQETQYF. In DNA form, the CDR3 reads TGTGCCAGCAGCCACATTCTTGGAGAGGGGAACCAAGAGACCCAGTACTTC.

This clone occurred a few times. This chain uses TRBV14 with TRBJ2-7; the D is unclear. The V gene's germline CDR1 is SGHDN and CDR2 FVKESK. The CDR3 covers 13 residues. V was clipped by 0 bases and J by 6 bases, with 9 bases between them. The CDR3 coding sequence is TGTGCCAGCAGCCAAGATTGGGGTCGCGAGCAGTACTTC. It yields the protein CASSQDWGREQYF.

In its sample, this clone was seen once. V gene TRBV12-5 combines with J gene TRBJ2-3; 8 positions agree with TRBD2. CDR1 and CDR2 from the germline V gene are LGHNT and FRNRAP. The V gene end was trimmed by 4 bases and the J gene end by 4 bases; junction bases not matched to a gene: 7. The CDR3 spans 15 residues. The CDR3 spells CASGYIAGRADTQYF. CDR3 sequence (DNA): TGTGCTAGTGGTTACATAGCGGGGCGAGCAGATACGCAGTATTTT.

The chain has TRBV5-6 and TRBJ1-1; no clear D gene. Germline assignment: CDR1 SGHDT and CDR2 YYEEEE. Trimming removed 0 bases at V and 1 base at J, with 4 bases between. The length of the CDR3 is 13 residues. The CDR3 DNA reads TGTGCCAGCAGCTTGGAGGGGAACACTGAAGCTTTCTTT. Translated: CASSLEGNTEAFF.

The rearrangement uses TRBV7-7 and TRBJ2-2; tentatively, D is TRBD2 (6 bases). Trimming shortened V by 4 bases and J by 7 bases, and 10 bases separated the two germline ends. The CDR3 spans 13 residues. Germline V lookup: CDR1 SSHAT, CDR2 FNYEAQ (reference sequence). The CDR3 DNA is TGTGCCAGCAGCTCGGGGGAGAACGGGGAGCTGTTTTTT. Protein sequence: CASSSGENGELFF.

The rearrangement joins TRBV6-6 to TRBJ1-4; the D is unclear. Per the germline V gene, CDR1 is MNHNY and CDR2 is SVGAGI (reference sequence). Trimming removed 0 bases at V and 5 bases at J, with 7 bases between. This CDR3 has 14 residues. In nucleotides, the CDR3 is TGTGCCAGCAGTTACTCGCGGATGAATGAAAAACTGTTTTTT. This sequence encodes CASSYSRMNEKLFF.

This rearrangement joins TRBV28 to TRBJ1-5; 9 bases are a match to TRBD1. CDR3 length equals 14 residues. With 5 bases clipped from V and 6 bases from J, the junction kept 5 bases outside the gene matches. From germline, CDR1 is MDHEN and CDR2 SYDVKM. CDR3 residues: CASSTGGAVQPQHF. In nucleotides, the CDR3 is TGTGCCAGCAGTACAGGGGGCGCGGTTCAGCCCCAGCATTTT.

The V call is TRBV27, the J call TRBJ2-2, with 12 positions matching TRBD2. This CDR3 contains 18 residues. The ends lost 4 bases at V and 2 bases at J; junction bases unmatched: 8. Germline V gene data show CDR1 as MNHEY and CDR2 as SMNVEV (reference sequence). CDR3 nucleotide sequence: TGTGCCAGCAGTTCCAGACTAGCGGGGGATTACAACACCGGGGAGCTGTTTTTT. Protein sequence: CASSSRLAGDYNTGELFF.

The chain carries TRBV11-2 and TRBJ1-1, with 7 bases that match TRBD1. The CDR3 is 15 residues long. Looked up from germline, CDR1 is SGHAT and CDR2 is FQNNGV. The junction had 7 bases not matched to a gene; V was cut back by 5 bases and J by 1 base. The chain's CDR3 is CASSQGVLANTEAFF. The CDR3, as DNA: TGTGCCAGCAGCCAGGGGGTGCTCGCGAACACTGAAGCTTTCTTT.

The V and J genes are TRBV5-1 and TRBJ2-1; 8 nucleotides line up with TRBD2. The CDR3 contains 16 residues. The germline V gene encodes CDR1 SGHRS and CDR2 YFSETQ. The junction had 7 bases not matched to a gene; V was cut back by 0 bases and J by 5 bases. The CDR3: CASSLVRGGNNNEQFF. DNA for the CDR3: TGCGCCAGCAGCTTGGTCCGCGGGGGGAACAACAATGAGCAGTTCTTC.

The chain combines TRBV24-1 with TRBJ2-1; 12 bases match TRBD2. Trimming took 7 bases from V and 4 from J; bases not matched to a gene: 1. This CDR3 has 14 residues. The V gene's germline CDR1 is KGHDR and CDR2 SFDVKD. CDR3 sequence: CATRGTSGYNEQFF. The CDR3 nucleotides are TGTGCCACCAGAGGGACTAGCGGGTACAATGAGCAGTTCTTC.

V usage is TRBV4-2 and J usage is TRBJ2-5; tentatively, D is TRBD1 (6 bases). Trimming cost V 0 bases and J 3 bases, with 8 bases left between them. CDR3 length: 14 amino acids. Germline assignment: CDR1 LGHNA and CDR2 YNFKEQ. CDR3 coding DNA: TGTGCCAGCAGCCAAGATCAGGGGAAAGAGACCCAGTACTTC. It translates to CASSQDQGKETQYF.

V gene TRBV5-8 combines with J gene TRBJ1-1; D is ambiguous. Germline CDR1 reads SGHTS; CDR2 reads YDEGEE. V lost 9 bases, J lost 3 bases, and 0 bases lay in between. The CDR3 extends over 8 amino acids. The DNA for the CDR3 is TGTGCCAACACTGAAGCTTTCTTT. The encoded protein is CANTEAFF.

The V and J genes are TRBV27 and TRBJ2-1, with TRBD2 matching over 8 bases. Losses at the gene ends were 1 base for V and 4 bases for J; bases not matched to a gene: 6. Germline values: CDR1 MNHEY, CDR2 SMNVEV (reference sequence). The CDR3 length is 16 residues. CDR3 loop: CASSLWGAGAYNEQFF. CDR3 DNA: TGTGCCAGCAGTTTATGGGGAGCGGGAGCTTACAATGAGCAGTTCTTC.